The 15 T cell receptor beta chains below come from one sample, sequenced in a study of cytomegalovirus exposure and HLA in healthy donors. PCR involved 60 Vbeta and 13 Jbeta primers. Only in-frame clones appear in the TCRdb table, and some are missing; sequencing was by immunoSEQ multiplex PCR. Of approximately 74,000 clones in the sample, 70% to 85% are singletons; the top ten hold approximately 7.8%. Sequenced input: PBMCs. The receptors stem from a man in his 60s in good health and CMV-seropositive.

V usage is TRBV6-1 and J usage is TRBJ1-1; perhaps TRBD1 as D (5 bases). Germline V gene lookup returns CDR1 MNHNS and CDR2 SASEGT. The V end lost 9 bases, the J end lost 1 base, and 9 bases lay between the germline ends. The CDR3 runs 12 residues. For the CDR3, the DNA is TGTGCCAGAGGGCAGGGGAACACTGAAGCTTTCTTT. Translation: CARGQGNTEAFF.

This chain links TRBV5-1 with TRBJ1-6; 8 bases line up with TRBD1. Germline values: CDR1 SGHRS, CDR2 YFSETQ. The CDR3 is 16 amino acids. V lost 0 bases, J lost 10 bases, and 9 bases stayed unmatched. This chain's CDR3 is CASSLDTGGINSPLHF. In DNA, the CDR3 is TGCGCCAGCAGCTTGGATACAGGGGGAATAAACTCACCCCTCCACTTT.

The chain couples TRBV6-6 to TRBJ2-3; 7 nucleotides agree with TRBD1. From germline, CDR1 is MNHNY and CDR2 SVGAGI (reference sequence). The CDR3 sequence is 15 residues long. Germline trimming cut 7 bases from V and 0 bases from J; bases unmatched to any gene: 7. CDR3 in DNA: TGTGCCAGCACCGCGACAGGGTCTAGCACAGATACGCAGTATTTT. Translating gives CASTATGSSTDTQYF.

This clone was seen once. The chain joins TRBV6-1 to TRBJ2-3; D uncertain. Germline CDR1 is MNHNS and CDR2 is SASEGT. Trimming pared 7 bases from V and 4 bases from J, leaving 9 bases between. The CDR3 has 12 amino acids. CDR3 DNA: TGTGCCAGCATCGCTCTACCAGATACGCAGTATTTT. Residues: CASIALPDTQYF.

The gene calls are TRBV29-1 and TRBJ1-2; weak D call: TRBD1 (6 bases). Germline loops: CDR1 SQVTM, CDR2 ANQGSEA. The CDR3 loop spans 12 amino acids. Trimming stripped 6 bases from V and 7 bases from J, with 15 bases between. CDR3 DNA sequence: TGCAGCGTGCCCACCAGGGGCCGTGGCTACACCTTC. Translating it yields CSVPTRGRGYTF.

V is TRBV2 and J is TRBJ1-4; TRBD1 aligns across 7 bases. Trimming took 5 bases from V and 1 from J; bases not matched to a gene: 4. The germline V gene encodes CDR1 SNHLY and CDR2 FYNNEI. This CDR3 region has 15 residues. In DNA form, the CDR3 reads TGTGCCAGCAGTCCCCGACAGGGAACTAATGAAAAACTGTTTTTT. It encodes CASSPRQGTNEKLFF. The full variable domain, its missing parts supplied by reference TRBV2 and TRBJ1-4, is EPEVTQTPSHQVTQMGQEVILRCVPISNHLYFYWYRQILGQKVEFLVSFYNNEISEKSEIFDDQFSVERPDGSNFTLKIRSTKLEDSAMYFCASSPRQGTNEKLFFGSGTQLSVL.

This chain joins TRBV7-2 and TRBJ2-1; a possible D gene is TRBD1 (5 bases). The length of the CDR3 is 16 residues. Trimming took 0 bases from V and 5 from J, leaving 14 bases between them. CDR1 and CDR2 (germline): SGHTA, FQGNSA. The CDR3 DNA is TGTGCCAGCAGCTTAGCGGGTGGGGCTCGTAACAATGAGCAGTTCTTC. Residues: CASSLAGGARNNEQFF. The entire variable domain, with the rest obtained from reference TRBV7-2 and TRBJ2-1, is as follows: GAGVSQSPSNKVTEKGKDVELRCDPISGHTALYWYRQSLGQGLEFLIYFQGNSAPDKSGLPSDRFSAERTGGSVSTLTIQRTQQEDSAVYLCASSLAGGARNNEQFFGPGTRLTVL.

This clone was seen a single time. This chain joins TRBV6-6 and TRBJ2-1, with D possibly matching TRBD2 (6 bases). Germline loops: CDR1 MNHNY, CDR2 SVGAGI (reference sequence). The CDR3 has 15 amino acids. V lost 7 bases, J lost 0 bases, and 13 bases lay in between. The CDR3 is CASTPEGSSYNEQFF. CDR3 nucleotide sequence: TGTGCCAGCACCCCGGAGGGGAGCTCCTACAATGAGCAGTTCTTC.

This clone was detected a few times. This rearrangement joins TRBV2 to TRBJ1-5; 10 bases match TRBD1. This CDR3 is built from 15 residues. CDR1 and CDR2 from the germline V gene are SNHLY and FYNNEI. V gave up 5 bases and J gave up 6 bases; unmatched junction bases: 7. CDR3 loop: CASSKDRGGVQPQHF. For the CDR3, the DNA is TGTGCCAGCAGTAAGGACAGGGGGGGTGTTCAGCCCCAGCATTTT.

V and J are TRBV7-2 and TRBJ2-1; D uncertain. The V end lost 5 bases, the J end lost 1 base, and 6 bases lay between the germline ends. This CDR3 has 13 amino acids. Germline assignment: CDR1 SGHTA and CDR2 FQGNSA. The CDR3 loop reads CASSAQSYNEQFF. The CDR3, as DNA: TGTGCCAGCAGCGCGCAATCCTACAATGAGCAGTTCTTC. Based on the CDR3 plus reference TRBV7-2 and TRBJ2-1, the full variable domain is GAGVSQSPSNKVTEKGKDVELRCDPISGHTALYWYRQSLGQGLEFLIYFQGNSAPDKSGLPSDRFSAERTGGSVSTLTIQRTQQEDSAVYLCASSAQSYNEQFFGPGTRLTVL.

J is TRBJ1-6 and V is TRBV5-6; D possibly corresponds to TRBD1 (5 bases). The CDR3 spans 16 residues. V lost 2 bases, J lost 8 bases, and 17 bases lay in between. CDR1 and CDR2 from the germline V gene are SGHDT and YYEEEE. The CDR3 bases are TGTGCCAGCAGCTTTCCGACAGATCGGGTCGATTCACCCCTCCACTTT. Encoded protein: CASSFPTDRVDSPLHF. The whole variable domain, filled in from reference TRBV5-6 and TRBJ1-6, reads DAGVTQSPTHLIKTRGQQVTLRCSPKSGHDTVSWYQQALGQGPQFIFQYYEEEERQRGNFPDRFSGHQFPNYSSELNVNALLLGDSALYLCASSFPTDRVDSPLHFGNGTRLTVT.

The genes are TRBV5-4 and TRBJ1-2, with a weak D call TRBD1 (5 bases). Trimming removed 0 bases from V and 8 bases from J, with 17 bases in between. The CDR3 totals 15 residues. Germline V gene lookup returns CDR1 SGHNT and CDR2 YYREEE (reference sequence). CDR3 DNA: TGTGCCAGCAGCTTGGTCCGACGAGGGACTGAAGGCTACACCTTC. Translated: CASSLVRRGTEGYTF.

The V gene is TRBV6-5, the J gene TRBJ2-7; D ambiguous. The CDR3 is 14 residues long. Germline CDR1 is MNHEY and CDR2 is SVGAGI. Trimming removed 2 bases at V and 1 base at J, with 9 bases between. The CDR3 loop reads CASSYKSVSYEQYF. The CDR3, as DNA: TGTGCCAGCAGTTACAAATCGGTATCCTACGAGCAGTACTTC.

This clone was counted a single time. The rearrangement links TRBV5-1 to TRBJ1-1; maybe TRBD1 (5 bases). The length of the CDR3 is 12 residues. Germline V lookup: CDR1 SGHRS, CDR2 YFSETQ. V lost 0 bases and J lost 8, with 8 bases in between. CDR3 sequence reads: CASSLGGQEAFF. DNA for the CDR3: TGCGCCAGCAGCTTGGGGGGCCAGGAAGCTTTCTTT.

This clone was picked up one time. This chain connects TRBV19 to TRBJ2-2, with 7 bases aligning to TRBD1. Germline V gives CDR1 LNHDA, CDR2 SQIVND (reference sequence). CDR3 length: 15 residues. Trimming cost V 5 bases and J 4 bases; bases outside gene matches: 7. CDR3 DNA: TGTGCCAGTAGTGTGGACAGGTCGGGCACCGGGGAGCTGTTTTTT. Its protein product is CASSVDRSGTGELFF.